This T cell receptor beta chain was sequenced for a study of breast tumors, draining lymph nodes, adjacent tissues. On this clonotype itself: The target antigen is unknown. Germline and junction disagree at one end, which may indicate a read error.

Study-wide findings and caveats: Tumor T cell lymph node origin was a supported hypothesis, not proven. Tumor repertoires ranked between lymph nodes and nontumor tissue in diversity, with V and J gene preferences. Most tumor T cells seemingly derive from lymph node, then expand in tumor. Tumor and nontumor repertoires were significantly more similar in luminal-like than in basal-like breast cancer.

CDR3 length: 11 amino acids. The germline V gene has CDR1 SQVTM and CDR2 ANQGSEA. Samples came from axillary lymph nodes draining the breast cancer. TCRdb analysed the multiplex PCR reads with MiXCR anew, one entry per CDR3 protein. The sample lists about 140,000 distinct CDR3 sequences, 32% occurring once. The rearrangement joins TRBV29-1 to TRBJ1-4, with D possibly TRBD1 on 5 matching bases. This TCR was sampled from a female donor with breast cancer. Some clones in this sample may be carry-over from other donors' samples. The specimen was axillary lymph node tissue. CDR3 nucleotide sequence: TGCAGCGTTGGACAGAGTGAAAAGCTGTTTTTT. Its translation is CSVGQSEKLFF.